A single sample gave rise to the 15 T cell receptor beta chains below, sequenced in a study of shared clonotypes between healthy human individuals. Profiling relied on immunoSEQ multiplex PCR, and the TCRdb table lists in-frame clones only, not all of them. The sample holds about 580,000 clones, 95% to 98% seen once. CD8 cells regarded as naive lacked CD45RO, were positively chosen for CCR7, and omitted terminally differentiated effector memory CD45RA+ cells. The material sequenced was naive CD8+ T cells sorted from blood. The receptors here all came from a man under 40 in good health.

A single count supports this clone. The genes are TRBV25-1 and TRBJ2-1; 8 bases are a match to TRBD2. Germline V gene data show CDR1 as MGHDK and CDR2 as SYGVNS. The CDR3 extends over 16 amino acids. V lost 3 bases to trimming and J lost 2 bases; unmatched junction nucleotides: 6. The CDR3 is CASSDTSGGAYNEQFF. CDR3 in DNA: TGTGCCAGCAGTGATACTAGCGGAGGGGCCTACAATGAGCAGTTCTTC.

This chain links TRBV6-5 with TRBJ1-2; TRBD1 aligns across 7 bases. Germline V gives CDR1 MNHEY, CDR2 SVGAGI. The CDR3 runs to 15 residues. Trimming cost V 7 bases and J 3 bases; bases outside gene matches: 11. CDR3 residues: CASTQNTGADYGYTF. The CDR3 DNA is TGTGCCAGCACACAAAACACAGGGGCCGACTATGGCTACACCTTC.

V and J are TRBV5-5 and TRBJ2-7; possibly TRBD1 for D (6 bases). CDR1 and CDR2 from the germline V gene are SGHKS and YYEKEE (reference sequence). The V gene lost 4 bases and the J gene lost 5 bases, with 22 bases spanning the gap. The CDR3 extends over 16 amino acids. CDR3: CASSPDRGPGSDEQYF. As DNA, the CDR3 is TGTGCCAGCAGCCCGGACAGAGGACCGGGAAGCGACGAGCAGTACTTC.

The chain combines TRBV4-1 with TRBJ2-1, with TRBD2 matching over 11 bases. Trimming at V came to 3 bases and at J to 4 bases, leaving 2 bases not matched to a gene. There are 15 residues in the CDR3. Germline values: CDR1 MGHRA, CDR2 YSYEKL. In nucleotides, the CDR3 is TGCGCCAGCAGCCAGGGACTAGCGGCATACAATGAGCAGTTCTTC. Its protein product is CASSQGLAAYNEQFF.

This chain connects TRBV28 to TRBJ1-5, with no clear D. The CDR3 sequence is 14 residues long. The germline V gene has CDR1 MDHEN and CDR2 SYDVKM. The V and J ends lost 1 base and 6 bases respectively, with 10 bases between them. The CDR3 sequence: CASSLSQTSQPQHF. The CDR3 region has the DNA TGTGCCAGCAGTTTATCGCAGACTAGTCAGCCCCAGCATTTT. Full variable domain (rest looked up from reference TRBV28 and TRBJ1-5): DVKVTQSSRYLVKRTGEKVFLECVQDMDHENMFWYRQDPGLGLRLIYFSYDVKMKEKGDIPEGYSVSREKKERFSLILESASTNQTSMYLCASSLSQTSQPQHFGDGTRLSIL.

The rearrangement joins TRBV5-1 to TRBJ2-7; no definite D call. Germline V CDR1 and CDR2: SGHRS, YFSETQ. The V end lost 0 bases, the J end lost 3 bases, and 4 bases lay between the germline ends. This CDR3 has 12 residues. The CDR3: CASSLARYEQYF. The CDR3, as DNA: TGCGCCAGCAGCTTGGCTCGCTACGAGCAGTACTTC.

This chain uses TRBV29-1 with TRBJ1-1, with D tentatively TRBD1 (5 bases). The germline V and J ends were trimmed by 4 bases and 0 bases, with 15 bases remaining between them. The germline CDR1 and CDR2 sequences are SQVTM and ANQGSEA. This CDR3 spans 15 amino acids. For the CDR3, the DNA is TGCAGCGTTGGGGGCCCGGCAGTCCTGAACACTGAAGCTTTCTTT. It yields the protein CSVGGPAVLNTEAFF.

This sequence joins TRBV19 and TRBJ2-5; TRBD1 matches at 8 bases. CDR1 is LNHDA, CDR2 SQIVND, per germline (reference sequence). The CDR3 is made up of 16 amino acids. After removal of 3 bases from V and 3 bases from J, the junction contained 9 bases not matched to a gene. CDR3 nucleotides: TGTGCCAGTAGTATCTCTGCAGGGGGCGGAGAAGAGACCCAGTACTTC. As protein: CASSISAGGGEETQYF.

CDR3 bases: TGTGCCAGCTCACGCTTTAGCGGGAGGCCTAGAGAGACCCAGTACTTC. This sequence encodes CASSRFSGRPRETQYF. V and J are TRBV18 and TRBJ2-5; the match to TRBD2 covers 10 bases. J was trimmed by 4 bases and V by 4 bases; bases with no gene match: 9. This CDR3 region has 16 residues. Per the germline V gene, CDR1 is KGHSH and CDR2 is LQKENI.

V gene TRBV7-6 combines with J gene TRBJ2-2, with 7 bases matching TRBD2. This CDR3 has 16 residues. The V and J ends lost 2 bases and 4 bases, in that order; junction bases with no gene match: 7. Germline loops: CDR1 SGHVS, CDR2 FNYEAQ. In nucleotides, the CDR3 is TGTGCCAGCAGCTTACGACCTAGCGGAGTCACCGGGGAGCTGTTTTTT. Its protein is CASSLRPSGVTGELFF.

This clone appeared a single time. This chain links TRBV6-4 with TRBJ1-5; no reliable D call. The V gene lost 6 bases and the J gene lost 4 bases, with 10 bases spanning the gap. CDR3 length equals 13 residues. CDR1 MRHNA and CDR2 SNTAGT come from the germline V gene. CDR3 in DNA: TGTGCCAGCAGCCGGGATCTAAATCAGCCCCAGCATTTT. Translation: CASSRDLNQPQHF.

The chain has TRBV5-1 and TRBJ2-7; D unclear. Germline CDR1 reads SGHRS; CDR2 reads YFSETQ. V was pared by 2 bases and J by 3 bases, with 9 bases between. The CDR3 extends over 13 amino acids. The DNA for the CDR3 is TGCGCCAGCAGCTTCGTCTGGGACTACGAGCAGTACTTC. It is translated as CASSFVWDYEQYF.

This clone was detected only a few times. The CDR3 DNA is TGTGCCTGGGAAGACTCCCTCGTCCTGACTTTC. Translating gives CAWEDSLVLTF. This sequence joins TRBV30 and TRBJ2-6; D call uncertain. V was pared by 5 bases and J by 12 bases, with 11 bases between. Germline V gives CDR1 GTSNPN, CDR2 SVGIG (reference sequence). This CDR3 has 11 amino acids.

V gene TRBV6-5 combines with J gene TRBJ1-5; the D gene is possibly TRBD1 (6 bases). Germline V gene sequence: CDR1 MNHEY, CDR2 SVGAGI. This CDR3 comprises 15 residues. Trimming stripped 8 bases from V and 1 base from J, with 15 bases between. CDR3 bases: TGTGCCAGCCAAAGGACAGAGTCGAGCAATCAGCCCCAGCATTTT. It specifies CASQRTESSNQPQHF.

This chain links TRBV9 with TRBJ2-3; D call uncertain. Trimming removed 0 bases from V and 3 bases from J, with 5 bases in between. From germline, CDR1 is SGDLS and CDR2 YYNGEE. CDR3 size: 13 residues. CDR3 residues: CASSVVETDTQYF. The DNA for the CDR3 is TGTGCCAGCAGCGTAGTGGAAACAGATACGCAGTATTTT. The whole variable domain, remainder taken from reference TRBV9 and TRBJ2-3, is DSGVTQTPKHLITATGQRVTLRCSPRSGDLSVYWYQQSLDQGLQFLIQYYNGEERAKGNILERFSAQQFPDLHSELNLSSLELGDSALYFCASSVVETDTQYFGPGTRLTVL.